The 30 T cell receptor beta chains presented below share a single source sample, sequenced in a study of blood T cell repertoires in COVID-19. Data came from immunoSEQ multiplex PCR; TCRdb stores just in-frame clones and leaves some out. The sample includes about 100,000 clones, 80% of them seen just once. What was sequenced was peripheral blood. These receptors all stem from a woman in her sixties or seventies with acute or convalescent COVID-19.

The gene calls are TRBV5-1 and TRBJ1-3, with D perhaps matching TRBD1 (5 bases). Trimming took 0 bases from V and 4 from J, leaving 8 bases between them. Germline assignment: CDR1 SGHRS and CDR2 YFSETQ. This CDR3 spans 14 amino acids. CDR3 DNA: TGCGCCAGCAGCTTGGAGGGGAACGGAAACACCATATATTTT. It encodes CASSLEGNGNTIYF. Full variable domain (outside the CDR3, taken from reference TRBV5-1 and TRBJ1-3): KAGVTQTPRYLIKTRGQQVTLSCSPISGHRSVSWYQQTPGQGLQFLFEYFSETQRNKGNFPGRFSGRQFSNSRSEMNVSTLELGDSALYLCASSLEGNGNTIYFGEGSWLTVV.

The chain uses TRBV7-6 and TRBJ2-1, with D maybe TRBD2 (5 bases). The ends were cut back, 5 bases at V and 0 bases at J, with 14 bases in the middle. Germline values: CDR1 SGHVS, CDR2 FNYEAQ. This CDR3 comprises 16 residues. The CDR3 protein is CASSPEGTYSYNEQFF. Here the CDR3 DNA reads TGTGCCAGCAGCCCAGAGGGAACTTACTCCTACAATGAGCAGTTCTTC.

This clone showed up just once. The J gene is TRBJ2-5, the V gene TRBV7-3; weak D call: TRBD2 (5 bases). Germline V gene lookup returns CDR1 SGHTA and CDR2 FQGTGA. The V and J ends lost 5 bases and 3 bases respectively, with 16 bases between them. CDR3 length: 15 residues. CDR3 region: CASSAAARREETQYF. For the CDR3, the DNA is TGTGCCAGCAGCGCAGCGGCTAGAAGGGAAGAGACCCAGTACTTC. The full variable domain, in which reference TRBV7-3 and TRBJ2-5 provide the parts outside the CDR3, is GAGVSQTPSNKVTEKGKYVELRCDPISGHTALYWYRQSLGQGPEFLIYFQGTGAADDSGLPNDRFFAVRPEGSVSTLKIQRTERGDSAVYLCASSAAARREETQYFGPGTRLLVL.

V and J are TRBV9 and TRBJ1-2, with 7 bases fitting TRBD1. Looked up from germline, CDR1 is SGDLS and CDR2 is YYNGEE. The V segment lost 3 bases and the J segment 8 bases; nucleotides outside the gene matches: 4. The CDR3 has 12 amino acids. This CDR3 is CASSGQGGGYTF. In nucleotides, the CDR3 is TGTGCCAGCAGCGGACAGGGTGGAGGCTACACCTTC.

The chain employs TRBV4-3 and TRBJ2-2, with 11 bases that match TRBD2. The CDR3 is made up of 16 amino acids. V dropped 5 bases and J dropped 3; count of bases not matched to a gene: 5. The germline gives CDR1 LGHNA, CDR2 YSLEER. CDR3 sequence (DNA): TGCGCCAGCAGCTTTTTAGCGGGGGGGCACACCGGGGAGCTGTTTTTT. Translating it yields CASSFLAGGHTGELFF.

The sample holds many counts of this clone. CDR3 coding DNA: TGTGCCTGGCACCGGGACAGGGGGCGAAACACCTTC. Amino acids: CAWHRDRGRNTF. This rearrangement joins TRBV30 to TRBJ1-2, with 12 positions matching TRBD1. The CDR3 runs to 12 residues. Losses at the gene ends were 5 bases for V and 12 bases for J; bases not matched to a gene: 7. Germline V gives CDR1 GTSNPN, CDR2 SVGIG (reference sequence).

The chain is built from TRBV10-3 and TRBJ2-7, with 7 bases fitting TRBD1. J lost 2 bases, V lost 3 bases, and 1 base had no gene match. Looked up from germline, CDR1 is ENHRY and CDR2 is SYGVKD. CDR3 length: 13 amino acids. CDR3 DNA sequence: TGTGCCATCAGTGACCAGGGGGCCTACGAGCAGTACTTC. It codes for CAISDQGAYEQYF.

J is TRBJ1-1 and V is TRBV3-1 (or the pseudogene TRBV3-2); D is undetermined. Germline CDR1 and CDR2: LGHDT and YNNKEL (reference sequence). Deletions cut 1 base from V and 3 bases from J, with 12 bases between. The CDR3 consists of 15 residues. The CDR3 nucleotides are TGTGCCAGCAGCCAAGTCTTGTACAGTTACACTGAAGCTTTCTTT. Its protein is CASSQVLYSYTEAFF.

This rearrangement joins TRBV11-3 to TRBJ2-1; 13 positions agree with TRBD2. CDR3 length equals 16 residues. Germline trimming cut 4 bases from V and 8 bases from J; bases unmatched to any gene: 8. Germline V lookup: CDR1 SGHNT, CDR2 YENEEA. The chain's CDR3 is CASSSSTSGGADEQFF. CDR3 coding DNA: TGTGCCAGCAGCTCTTCTACTAGCGGGGGGGCCGATGAGCAGTTCTTC. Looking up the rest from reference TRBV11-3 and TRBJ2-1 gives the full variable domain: EAGVVQSPRYKIIEKKQPVAFWCNPISGHNTLYWYLQNLGQGPELLIRYENEEAVDDSQLPKDRFSAERLKGVDSTLKIQPAELGDSAVYLCASSSSTSGGADEQFFGPGTRLTVL.

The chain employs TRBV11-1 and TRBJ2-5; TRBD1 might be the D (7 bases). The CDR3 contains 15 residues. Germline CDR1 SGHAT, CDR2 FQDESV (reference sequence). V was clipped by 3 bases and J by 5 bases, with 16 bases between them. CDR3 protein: CASSLDRQGLETQYF. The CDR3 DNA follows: TGTGCCAGCAGCTTGGACCGACAGGGACTCGAGACCCAGTACTTC. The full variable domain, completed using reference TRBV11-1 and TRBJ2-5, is EAEVAQSPRYKITEKSQAVAFWCDPISGHATLYWYRQILGQGPELLVQFQDESVVDDSQLPKDRFSAERLKGVDSTLKIQPAELGDSAMYLCASSLDRQGLETQYFGPGTRLLVL.

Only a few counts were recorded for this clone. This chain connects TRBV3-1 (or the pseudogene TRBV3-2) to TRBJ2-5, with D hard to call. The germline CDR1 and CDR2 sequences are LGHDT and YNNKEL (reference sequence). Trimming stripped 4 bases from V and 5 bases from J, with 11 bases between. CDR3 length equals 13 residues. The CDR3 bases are TGTGCCAGCAGCCTCCAGCGCGGCGAGACCCAGTACTTC. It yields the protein CASSLQRGETQYF.

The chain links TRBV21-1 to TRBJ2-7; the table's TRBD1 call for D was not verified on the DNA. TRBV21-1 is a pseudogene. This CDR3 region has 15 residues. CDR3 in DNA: TGTGCCAGCAACTCGGGACACCCGAGCTCCTACGAGCAGTACGTC. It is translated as CASNSGHPSSYEQYV.

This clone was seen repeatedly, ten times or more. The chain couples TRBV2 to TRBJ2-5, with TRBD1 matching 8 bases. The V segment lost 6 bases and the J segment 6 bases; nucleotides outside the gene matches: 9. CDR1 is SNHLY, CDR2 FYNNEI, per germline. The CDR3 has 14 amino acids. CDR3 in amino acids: CASRSGQGMQTQYF. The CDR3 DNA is TGTGCCAGCAGGTCTGGACAGGGCATGCAGACCCAGTACTTC.

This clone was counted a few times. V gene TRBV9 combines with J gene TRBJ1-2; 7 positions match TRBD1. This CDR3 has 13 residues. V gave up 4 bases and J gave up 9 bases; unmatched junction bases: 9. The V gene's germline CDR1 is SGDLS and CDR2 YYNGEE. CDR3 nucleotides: TGTGCCAGCAGCCTCGGGACAGCTGAACGCTACACCTTC. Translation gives CASSLGTAERYTF. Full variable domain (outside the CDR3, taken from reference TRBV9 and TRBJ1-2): DSGVTQTPKHLITATGQRVTLRCSPRSGDLSVYWYQQSLDQGLQFLIQYYNGEERAKGNILERFSAQQFPDLHSELNLSSLELGDSALYFCASSLGTAERYTFGSGTRLTVV.

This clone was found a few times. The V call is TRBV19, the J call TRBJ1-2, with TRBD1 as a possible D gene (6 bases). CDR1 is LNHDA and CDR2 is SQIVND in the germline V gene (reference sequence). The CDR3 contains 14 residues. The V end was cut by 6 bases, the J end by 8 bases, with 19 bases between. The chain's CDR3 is CASRGGVRTDGYTF. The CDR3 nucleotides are TGTGCCAGTAGGGGAGGGGTTCGGACAGACGGCTACACCTTC.

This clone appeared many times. The CDR3, as DNA: TGTGCCAGCAGTGAATTGTCTAGCGCAACTAATGAAAAACTGTTTTTT. It specifies CASSELSSATNEKLFF. The V gene is TRBV2, the J gene TRBJ1-4; the D is unclear. V lost 2 bases and J 0 bases, leaving 10 bases between the germline ends. Germline V gene lookup returns CDR1 SNHLY and CDR2 FYNNEI. The CDR3 is 16 residues long.

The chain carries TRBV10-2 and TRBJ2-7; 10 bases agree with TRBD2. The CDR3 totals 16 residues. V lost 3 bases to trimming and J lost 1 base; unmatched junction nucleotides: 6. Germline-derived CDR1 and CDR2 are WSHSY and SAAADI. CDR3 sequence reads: CASSDPASGGSYEQYF. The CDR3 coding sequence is TGCGCCAGCAGTGACCCAGCTAGCGGGGGTTCCTACGAGCAGTACTTC.

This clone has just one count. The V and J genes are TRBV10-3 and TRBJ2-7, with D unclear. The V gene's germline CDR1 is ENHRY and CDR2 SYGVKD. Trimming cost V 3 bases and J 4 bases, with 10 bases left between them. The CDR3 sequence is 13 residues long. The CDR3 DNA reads TGTGCCATCAGTGATAACGGGTTGTACGAGCAGTACTTC. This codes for CAISDNGLYEQYF.

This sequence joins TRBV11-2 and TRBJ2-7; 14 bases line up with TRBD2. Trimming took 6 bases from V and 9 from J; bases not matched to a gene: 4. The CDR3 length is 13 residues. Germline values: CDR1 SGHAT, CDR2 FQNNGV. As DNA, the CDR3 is TGTGCCAGCAGGACTAGCGGGGGGGTGGTGCAGTACTTC. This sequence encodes CASRTSGGVVQYF.

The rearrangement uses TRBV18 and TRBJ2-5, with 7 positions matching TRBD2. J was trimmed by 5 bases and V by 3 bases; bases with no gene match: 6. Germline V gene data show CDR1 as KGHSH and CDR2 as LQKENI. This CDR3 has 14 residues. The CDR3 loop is CASSPSGDGETQYF. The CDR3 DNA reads TGTGCCAGCTCACCCAGCGGGGATGGGGAGACCCAGTACTTC.

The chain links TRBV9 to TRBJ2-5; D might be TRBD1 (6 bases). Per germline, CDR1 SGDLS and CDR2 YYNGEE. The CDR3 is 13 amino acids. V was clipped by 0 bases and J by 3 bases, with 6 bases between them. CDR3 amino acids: CASSVGTEETQYF. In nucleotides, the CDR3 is TGTGCCAGCAGCGTAGGGACAGAAGAGACCCAGTACTTC.

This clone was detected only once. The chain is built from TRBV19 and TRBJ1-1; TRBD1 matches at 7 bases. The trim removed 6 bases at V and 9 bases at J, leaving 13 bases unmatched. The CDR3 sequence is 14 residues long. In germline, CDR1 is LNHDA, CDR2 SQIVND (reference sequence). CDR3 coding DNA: TGTGCCAGTAGGTTGGGACAGCCACTCTCTAAAGCTTTCTTT. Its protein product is CASRLGQPLSKAFF.

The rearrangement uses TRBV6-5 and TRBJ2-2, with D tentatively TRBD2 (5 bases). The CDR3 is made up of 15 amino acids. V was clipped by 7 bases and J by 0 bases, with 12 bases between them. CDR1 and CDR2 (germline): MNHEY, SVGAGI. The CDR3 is CASTLGRANTGELFF. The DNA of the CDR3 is TGTGCCAGCACCTTGGGGAGAGCGAACACCGGGGAGCTGTTTTTT.

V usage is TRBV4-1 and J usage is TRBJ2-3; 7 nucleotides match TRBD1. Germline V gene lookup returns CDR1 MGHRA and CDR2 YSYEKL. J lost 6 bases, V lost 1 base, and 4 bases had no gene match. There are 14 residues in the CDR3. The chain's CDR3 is CASSQAGGVDTQYF. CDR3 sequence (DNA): TGCGCCAGCAGCCAAGCAGGGGGTGTGGATACGCAGTATTTT.

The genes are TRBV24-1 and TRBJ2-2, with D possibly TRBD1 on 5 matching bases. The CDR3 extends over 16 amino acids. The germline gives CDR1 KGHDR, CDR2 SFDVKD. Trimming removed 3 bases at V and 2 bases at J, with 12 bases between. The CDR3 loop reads CATSDVQGSNTGELFF. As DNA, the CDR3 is TGTGCCACCAGTGATGTCCAGGGAAGCAACACCGGGGAGCTGTTTTTT.

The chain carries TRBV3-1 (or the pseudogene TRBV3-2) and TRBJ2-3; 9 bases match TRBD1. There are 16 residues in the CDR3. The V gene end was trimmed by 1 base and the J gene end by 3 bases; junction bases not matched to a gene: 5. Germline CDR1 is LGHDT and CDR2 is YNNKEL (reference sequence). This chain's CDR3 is CASSQAGDRETDTQYF. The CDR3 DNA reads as TGTGCCAGCAGCCAAGCGGGGGACAGGGAAACAGATACGCAGTATTTT.

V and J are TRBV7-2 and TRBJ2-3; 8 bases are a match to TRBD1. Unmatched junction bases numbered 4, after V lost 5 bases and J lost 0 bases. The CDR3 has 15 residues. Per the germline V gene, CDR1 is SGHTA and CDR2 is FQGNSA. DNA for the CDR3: TGTGCCAGCAGCGCTCGGACAGGGAGCACAGATACGCAGTATTTT. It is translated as CASSARTGSTDTQYF.

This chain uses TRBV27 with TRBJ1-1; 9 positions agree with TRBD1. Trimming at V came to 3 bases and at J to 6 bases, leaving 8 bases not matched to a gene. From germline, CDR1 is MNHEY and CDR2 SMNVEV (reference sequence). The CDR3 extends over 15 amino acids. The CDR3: CASSFHRDRASEAFF. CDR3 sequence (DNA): TGTGCCAGCAGTTTTCACCGGGACAGGGCCTCTGAAGCTTTCTTT.

The CDR3 nucleotides are TGCGCCAGCAGCTTTACAGGGGGGACCACTGAAGCTTTCTTT. Translation gives CASSFTGGTTEAFF. The rearrangement uses TRBV5-1 and TRBJ1-1; 8 bases are shared with TRBD1. V lost 2 bases, J lost 4 bases, and 4 bases stayed unmatched. The length of the CDR3 is 14 residues. The germline V gene has CDR1 SGHRS and CDR2 YFSETQ.

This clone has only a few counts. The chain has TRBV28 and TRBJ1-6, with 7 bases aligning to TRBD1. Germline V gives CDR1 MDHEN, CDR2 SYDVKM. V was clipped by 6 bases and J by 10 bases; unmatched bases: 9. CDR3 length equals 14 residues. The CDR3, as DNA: TGTGCCAGCAGCCGGGGACAGAGAGGGTCACCCCTCCACTTT. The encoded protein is CASSRGQRGSPLHF.